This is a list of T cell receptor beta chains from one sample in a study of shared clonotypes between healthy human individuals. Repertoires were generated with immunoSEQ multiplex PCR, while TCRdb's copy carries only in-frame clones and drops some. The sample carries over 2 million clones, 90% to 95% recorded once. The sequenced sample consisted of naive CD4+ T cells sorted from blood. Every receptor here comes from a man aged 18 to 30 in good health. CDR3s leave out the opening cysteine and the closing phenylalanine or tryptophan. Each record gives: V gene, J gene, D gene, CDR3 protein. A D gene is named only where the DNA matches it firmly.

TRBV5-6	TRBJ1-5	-	ASSFRGVTSNQPQH
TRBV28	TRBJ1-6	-	ASSLLAAALH
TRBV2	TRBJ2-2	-	ASTGEATGELF
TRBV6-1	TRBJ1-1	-	ASRPPAGWGTEAF
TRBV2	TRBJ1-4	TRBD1	ASSRQGNEKLF
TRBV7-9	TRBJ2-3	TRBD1	ASSLGDRGSTDTQY
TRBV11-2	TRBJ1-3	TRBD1	ASSLAGQGISTIY
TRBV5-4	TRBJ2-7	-	ASSPSLSPGEY
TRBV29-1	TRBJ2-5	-	SVPKVPDQETQY
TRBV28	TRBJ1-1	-	ASSYPPGGAF
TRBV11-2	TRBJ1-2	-	ASSIPGQRRYGYT